This TCR beta chain was recovered during a study of shared clonotypes between healthy human individuals. V lost 3 bases, J lost 1 base, and 6 bases lay in between. CDR1 and CDR2 from the germline V gene are SGHAT and FQNNGV. The CDR3 sequence is 13 residues long. The assay was immunoSEQ multiplex PCR, and TCRdb's table has in-frame clones only and misses some. The table records roughly 1,100,000 clones, 65% to 80% of them present only once. The clonotype comes from a man aged 18 to 30 in good health. Sequenced material: memory CD4+ T cells sorted from blood. Documented subset: CD45RA-negative fraction. This chain links TRBV11-2 with TRBJ2-5; possible D gene TRBD2, 5 bases. The DNA of the CDR3 is TGTGCCAGCAGCTTCGGAGGCCAAGAGACCCAGTACTTC. Encoded protein: CASSFGGQETQYF.